The 28 T cell receptor beta chains reported below all come from one sample, sequenced in a study of T cells in Graves' hyperthyroidism and ophthalmopathy. TCR beta CDR3 region amplification was performed from RNA transcripts. During a first-round RT-PCR of the TCR CDR3, the HTBI primer set was used. TCRdb itself ran the multiplex PCR reads through MiXCR, one entry per CDR3 protein. The sample includes 660,000 or so distinct CDR3 sequences, less than 25% of them seen just once. The material sequenced was blood. The receptors were gathered from a man aged 25 to 40 with Graves' ophthalmopathy.

Points on this clonotype: Possible read error: a much larger clone is one base away. The chain combines TRBV18 with TRBJ1-1; 8 nucleotides match TRBD1. Unmatched junction bases numbered 6, after V lost 5 bases and J lost 4 bases. CDR3 length: 14 amino acids. Germline CDR1 KGHSH, CDR2 LQKENI. The CDR3 is CASSGQGQSTEAFF. The CDR3 bases are TGTGCCAGCTCAGGACAGGGCCAGAGCACTGAAGCTTTCTTT.

This clonotype appeared many times. The rearrangement links TRBV5-1 to TRBJ2-7, with D unresolved. CDR1 and CDR2 from the germline V gene are SGHRS and YFSETQ. The CDR3 runs 11 residues. Deletions cut 0 bases from V and 6 bases from J, with 4 bases between. DNA for the CDR3: TGCGCCAGCAGCTTGGATGCCGAGCAGTACTTC. The encoded protein is CASSLDAEQYF.

This clonotype has a count of ten or more. The chain carries TRBV30 and TRBJ1-1; TRBD1 is a possible D gene (5 bases). Germline V CDR1 and CDR2: GTSNPN, SVGIG (reference sequence). The CDR3 length is 13 residues. Trimming removed 4 bases from V and 5 bases from J, with 14 bases in between. The CDR3: CAWNWGVGTEAFF. CDR3 bases: TGTGCCTGGAATTGGGGGGTAGGAACTGAAGCTTTCTTT.

There are a few counts of this clonotype. CDR3 region: CASSLAWGTGELFF. The CDR3 bases are TGCGCCAGCAGCTTGGCTTGGGGTACCGGGGAGCTGTTTTTT. V gene TRBV5-1 combines with J gene TRBJ2-2; D is unclear. This CDR3 contains 14 residues. Germline CDR1 and CDR2: SGHRS and YFSETQ. V was trimmed by 0 bases and J by 5 bases, leaving 8 bases between them.

Many counts were recorded for this clonotype. The rearrangement links TRBV7-2 to TRBJ2-3; 7 bases are shared with TRBD2. Germline loops: CDR1 SGHTA, CDR2 FQGNSA. The CDR3 is 14 residues long. The ends lost 3 bases at V and 2 bases at J; junction bases unmatched: 2. The CDR3 DNA sequence: TGTGCCAGCAGCTTTAGCGGGTACACAGATACGCAGTATTTT. Protein product: CASSFSGYTDTQYF.

At least ten counts were recorded for this clonotype. The rearrangement links TRBV7-2 to TRBJ1-1; D unresolved. V lost 1 base and J 1 base, leaving 13 bases between the germline ends. CDR3 length equals 16 residues. Germline V gene lookup returns CDR1 SGHTA and CDR2 FQGNSA. The CDR3 DNA reads TGTGCCAGCAGCTTAGAATTTGTCAGGCCGAACACTGAAGCTTTCTTT. Translated: CASSLEFVRPNTEAFF.

The rearrangement uses TRBV3-1 and TRBJ2-1; 8 bases map to TRBD2. CDR3 length equals 18 residues. V lost 1 base to trimming and J lost 2 bases; unmatched junction nucleotides: 10. Per germline, CDR1 LGHDT and CDR2 YNNKEL (reference sequence). The CDR3 reads CASSQVTGAGAAYNEQFF. CDR3 DNA: TGTGCCAGCAGCCAAGTAACTGGAGCGGGGGCCGCCTACAATGAGCAGTTCTTC.

This clonotype was observed many times. This sequence joins TRBV7-2 and TRBJ2-5; TRBD2 matches 7 bases. Trimming removed 1 base from V and 5 bases from J; junction bases left unmatched: 4. The CDR3 consists of 14 residues. Germline values: CDR1 SGHTA, CDR2 FQGNSA. The CDR3 region is CASSLGGGSETQYF. The CDR3 DNA sequence: TGTGCCAGCAGCTTAGGGGGGGGTTCGGAGACCCAGTACTTC.

This rearrangement joins TRBV9 to TRBJ1-3; TRBD1 might be the D (5 bases). Germline V gives CDR1 SGDLS, CDR2 YYNGEE. The CDR3 has 15 amino acids. V dropped 0 bases and J dropped 1 base, with 8 bases sitting between them. In nucleotides, the CDR3 is TGTGCCAGCAGCGTAGAGTCAGGGTCTGGAAACACCATATATTTT. It is translated as CASSVESGSGNTIYF.

DNA for the CDR3: TGTGCCAGCAGTGAACCGTCCCCCTACAATGAGCAGTTCTTC. Amino acid sequence: CASSEPSPYNEQFF. The chain couples TRBV6-1 to TRBJ2-1; D uncertain. The CDR3 has 14 amino acids. CDR1 MNHNS and CDR2 SASEGT come from the germline V gene. Trimming took 2 bases from V and 2 from J, leaving 7 bases between them.

This clonotype was observed at least ten times. The rearrangement links TRBV13 to TRBJ1-1; D gene uncertain. Germline V gene data show CDR1 as PRHDT and CDR2 as FYEKMQ (reference sequence). The CDR3 is made up of 13 amino acids. V was pared by 5 bases and J by 4 bases, with 11 bases between. The chain's CDR3 is CASSLLAGTEAFF. CDR3 nucleotide sequence: TGTGCCAGCAGCCTCCTGGCCGGCACTGAAGCTTTCTTT.

There are a few counts of this clonotype. This may come from a read error, since a much larger clone is one base off. The chain recombines TRBV7-2 with TRBJ2-3; TRBD1 is a possible D gene (5 bases). V was trimmed by 8 bases and J by 6 bases, leaving 6 bases between them. CDR3 length: 10 amino acids. Germline V gives CDR1 SGHTA, CDR2 FQGNSA. The CDR3 loop reads CASGADTQYF. CDR3 DNA sequence: TGTGCCAGCGGGGCGGATACGCAGTATTTT.

The CDR3, as DNA: TGCAGCGTTGATAAAAACTCCTACGAGCAGTACTTC. It encodes CSVDKNSYEQYF. The chain is built from TRBV29-1 and TRBJ2-7, with D uncertain. V dropped 3 bases and J dropped 0 bases, with 6 bases sitting between them. Germline-derived CDR1 and CDR2 are SQVTM and ANQGSEA. This CDR3 region has 12 residues.

This chain's CDR3 is CASSHGGTSHEQFF. CDR3 bases: TGTGCCAGCAGCCACGGTGGGACTAGTCATGAGCAGTTCTTC. The rearrangement links TRBV28 to TRBJ2-1; 8 bases match TRBD2. The V and J ends lost 6 bases and 8 bases, in that order; junction bases with no gene match: 9. The CDR3 totals 14 residues. Per germline, CDR1 MDHEN and CDR2 SYDVKM.

This clonotype was detected only a few times. The chain couples TRBV20-1 to TRBJ1-2; TRBD1 aligns across 7 bases. J gave up 7 bases and V 8 bases, and 7 bases lay outside the gene matches. The CDR3 length is 11 residues. Germline CDR1 is DFQATT and CDR2 is SNEGSKA (reference sequence). CDR3 sequence (DNA): TGCAGTTCTACAGGGGAGAGTGGCTACACCTTC. This sequence encodes CSSTGESGYTF.

This clonotype showed up many times. The chain combines TRBV13 with TRBJ2-5; the D gene is possibly TRBD1 (6 bases). The CDR3 runs to 14 residues. V shed 3 bases and J shed 3 bases, with 11 bases lying between them. Germline V lookup: CDR1 PRHDT, CDR2 FYEKMQ (reference sequence). This chain's CDR3 is CASSFPGDEETQYF. CDR3 DNA: TGTGCCAGCAGCTTTCCAGGGGATGAAGAGACCCAGTACTTC.

At least ten counts were recorded for this clonotype. This chain connects TRBV7-8 to TRBJ1-5; maybe TRBD1 (6 bases). V lost 8 bases and J lost 8, with 13 bases in between. The CDR3 is 12 amino acids. Germline assignment: CDR1 SGHVS and CDR2 FQNEAQ. CDR3 residues: CASRRGGEPQHF. CDR3 bases: TGTGCCAGCCGGAGGGGGGGTGAGCCCCAGCATTTT.

V gene TRBV20-1 combines with J gene TRBJ2-3; 10 bases fit TRBD2. This CDR3 spans 15 amino acids. The germline CDR1 and CDR2 sequences are DFQATT and SNEGSKA (reference sequence). The V and J ends lost 3 bases and 4 bases, in that order; junction bases with no gene match: 7. The CDR3 coding sequence is TGCAGTGCTAGCCCCCCCCTAGCGGGAGCAGATACGCAGTATTTT. Amino acid sequence: CSASPPLAGADTQYF.

V and J are TRBV6-1 and TRBJ1-5; TRBD1 aligns across 7 bases. V trimming: 0 bases; J trimming: 7 bases; junction bases outside the gene matches: 9. From germline, CDR1 is MNHNS and CDR2 SASEGT. The CDR3 runs 16 residues. The CDR3 reads CASSEATGVVGQPQHF. Written as DNA, the CDR3 is TGTGCCAGCAGTGAAGCTACAGGGGTGGTCGGGCAGCCCCAGCATTTT.

The V gene is TRBV30, the J gene TRBJ2-6; D is ambiguous. Per germline, CDR1 GTSNPN and CDR2 SVGIG (reference sequence). The CDR3 length is 15 residues. Deletions cut 4 bases from V and 2 bases from J, with 12 bases between. For the CDR3, the DNA is TGTGCCTGGATTCTCACCCCCCCTGGGGCCAACGTCCTGACTTTC. Its protein product is CAWILTPPGANVLTF. The whole variable domain, remainder taken from reference TRBV30 and TRBJ2-6, is SQTIHQWPATLVQPVGSPLSLECTVEGTSNPNLYWYRQAAGRGLQLLFYSVGIGQISSEVPQNLSASRPQDRQFILSSKKLLLSDSGFYLCAWILTPPGANVLTFGAGSRLTVL.

This clonotype was observed at least ten times. This chain uses TRBV3-1 with TRBJ1-2; TRBD1 aligns across 8 bases. CDR3 size: 13 residues. CDR1 is LGHDT, CDR2 YNNKEL, per germline (reference sequence). With V trimmed by 1 base and J by 5 bases, 0 bases remained unmatched. The CDR3 bases are TGTGCCAGCAGCCAAGGACAGGGGTATGGCTACACCTTC. Translation: CASSQGQGYGYTF.

Many counts were recorded for this clonotype. The V gene is TRBV27, the J gene TRBJ2-1; 7 bases are shared with TRBD1. Germline V gene lookup returns CDR1 MNHEY and CDR2 SMNVEV (reference sequence). The ends lost 6 bases at V and 9 bases at J; junction bases unmatched: 14. The CDR3 loop spans 15 amino acids. The CDR3 region has the DNA TGTGCCAGCAGCTTTTCCGGGACAGCTACAACTGAGCAGTTCTTC. Amino acid sequence: CASSFSGTATTEQFF.

To note about this clonotype: A single base separates this from a much larger clone, so it may be a read error. This chain links TRBV7-9 with TRBJ2-4, with D perhaps TRBD1 or TRBD2 (5 bases each). This CDR3 region has 14 residues. V was trimmed by 2 bases and J by 9 bases, leaving 14 bases between them. From germline, CDR1 is SEHNR and CDR2 FQNEAQ (reference sequence). CDR3 region: CASSLTGGGPIQYF. CDR3 bases: TGTGCCAGCAGCTTAACCGGTGGGGGTCCCATTCAGTACTTC.

The CDR3, as DNA: TGTGCCAGTAGTATCCCCAGACTAACCGGGGAGCTGTTTTTT. Amino acid sequence: CASSIPRLTGELFF. This rearrangement joins TRBV19 to TRBJ2-2; tentative D call: TRBD2 (5 bases). The ends were cut back, 3 bases at V and 5 bases at J, with 10 bases in the middle. CDR3 length: 14 residues. Germline lookup yields CDR1 LNHDA and CDR2 SQIVND (reference sequence).

This clonotype was counted a few times. This chain links TRBV7-8 with TRBJ2-3; 9 nucleotides match TRBD2. Germline values: CDR1 SGHVS, CDR2 FQNEAQ. The V segment lost 1 base and the J segment 5 bases; nucleotides outside the gene matches: 10. This CDR3 contains 17 residues. As DNA, the CDR3 is TGTGCCAGCAGCTTAGACGTTATAGCGGGAGCGATAGATACGCAGTATTTT. Translating gives CASSLDVIAGAIDTQYF.

This clonotype was observed a handful of times. V gene TRBV29-1 combines with J gene TRBJ2-2; perhaps TRBD2 as D (7 bases). The ends were cut back, 7 bases at V and 2 bases at J, with 14 bases in the middle. The CDR3 covers 14 residues. The germline V gene encodes CDR1 SQVTM and CDR2 ANQGSEA. CDR3 residues: CSARGTTNTGELFF. The CDR3 DNA reads as TGCAGCGCTAGGGGGACTACCAACACCGGGGAGCTGTTTTTT.

Details on this clonotype: This may be a read error: a much more frequent sequence differs by one nucleotide. The V gene is TRBV6-2 or TRBV6-3, the J gene TRBJ2-7; possible D gene TRBD2, 6 bases. Looked up from germline, CDR1 is MNHEY and CDR2 is SVGEGT. The CDR3 is made up of 14 amino acids. In DNA, the CDR3 is TGTGTCAGCAGTTACCCGGACTATTCCTACGAGCAGTACTTC. The encoded protein is CVSSYPDYSYEQYF.

This rearrangement joins TRBV27 to TRBJ2-7; D is perhaps TRBD2 (5 bases). Germline V gene data show CDR1 as MNHEY and CDR2 as SMNVEV (reference sequence). Trimming took 6 bases from V and 6 from J, leaving 18 bases between them. CDR3 size: 14 residues. This CDR3 is CASRDFRLVAEQYF. The CDR3 DNA reads as TGTGCCAGCAGGGACTTTAGGCTAGTAGCCGAGCAGTACTTC.